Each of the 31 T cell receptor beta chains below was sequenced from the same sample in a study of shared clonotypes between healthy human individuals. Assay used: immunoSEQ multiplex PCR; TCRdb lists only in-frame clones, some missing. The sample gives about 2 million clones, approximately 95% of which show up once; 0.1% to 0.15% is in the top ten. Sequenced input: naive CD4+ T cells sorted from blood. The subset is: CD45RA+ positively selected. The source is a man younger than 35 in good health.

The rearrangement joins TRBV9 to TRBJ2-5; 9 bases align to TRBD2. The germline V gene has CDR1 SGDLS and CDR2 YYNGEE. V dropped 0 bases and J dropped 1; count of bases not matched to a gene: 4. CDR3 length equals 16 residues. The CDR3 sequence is CASSVAVAGAQETQYF. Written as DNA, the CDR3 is TGTGCCAGCAGCGTAGCTGTAGCGGGGGCCCAAGAGACCCAGTACTTC.

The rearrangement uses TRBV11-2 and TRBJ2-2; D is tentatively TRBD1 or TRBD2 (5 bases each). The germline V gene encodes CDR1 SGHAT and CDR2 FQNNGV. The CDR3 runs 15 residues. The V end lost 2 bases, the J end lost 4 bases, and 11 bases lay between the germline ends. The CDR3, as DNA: TGTGCCAGCAGCTTACGGGACGGAACCACCGGGGAGCTGTTTTTT. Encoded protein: CASSLRDGTTGELFF.

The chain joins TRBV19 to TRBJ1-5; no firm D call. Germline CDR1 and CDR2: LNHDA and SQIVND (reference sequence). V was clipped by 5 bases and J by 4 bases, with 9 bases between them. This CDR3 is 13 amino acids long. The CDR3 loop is CASSSVRNQPQHF. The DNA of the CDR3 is TGTGCCAGTAGTTCGGTCCGAAATCAGCCCCAGCATTTT.

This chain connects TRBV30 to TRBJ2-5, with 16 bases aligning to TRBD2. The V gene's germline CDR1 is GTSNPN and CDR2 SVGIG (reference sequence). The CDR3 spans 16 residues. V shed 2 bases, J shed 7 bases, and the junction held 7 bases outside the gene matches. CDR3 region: CAWSPKGTSGRGTQYF. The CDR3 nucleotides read TGTGCCTGGAGTCCAAAGGGGACTAGCGGGAGGGGGACCCAGTACTTC.

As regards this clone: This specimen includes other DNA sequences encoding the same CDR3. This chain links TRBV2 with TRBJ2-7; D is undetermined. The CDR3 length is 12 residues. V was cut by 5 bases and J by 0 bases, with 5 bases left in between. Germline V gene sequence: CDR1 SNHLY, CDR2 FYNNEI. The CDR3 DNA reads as TGTGCCAGCAGTACGACCTCCTACGAGCAGTACTTC. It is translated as CASSTTSYEQYF.

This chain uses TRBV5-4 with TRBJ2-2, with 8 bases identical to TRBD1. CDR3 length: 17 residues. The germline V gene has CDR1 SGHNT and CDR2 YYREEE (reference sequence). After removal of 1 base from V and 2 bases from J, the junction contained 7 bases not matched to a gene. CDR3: CASSLPIGTGNTGELFF. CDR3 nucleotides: TGTGCCAGCAGCTTGCCAATTGGGACAGGCAACACCGGGGAGCTGTTTTTT.

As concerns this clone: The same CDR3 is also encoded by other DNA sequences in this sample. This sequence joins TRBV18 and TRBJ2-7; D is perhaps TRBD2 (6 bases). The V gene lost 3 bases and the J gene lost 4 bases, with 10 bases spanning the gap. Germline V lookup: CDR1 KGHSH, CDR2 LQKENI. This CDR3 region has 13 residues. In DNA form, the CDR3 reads TGTGCCAGCTCACCCTCGGGGGAGTACGAGCAGTACTTC. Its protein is CASSPSGEYEQYF.

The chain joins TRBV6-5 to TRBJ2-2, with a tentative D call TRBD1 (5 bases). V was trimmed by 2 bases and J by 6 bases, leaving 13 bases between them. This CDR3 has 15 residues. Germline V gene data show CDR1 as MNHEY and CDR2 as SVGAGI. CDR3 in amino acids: CASSYGSGKPGELFF. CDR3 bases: TGTGCCAGCAGTTACGGGTCAGGGAAGCCCGGGGAGCTGTTTTTT.

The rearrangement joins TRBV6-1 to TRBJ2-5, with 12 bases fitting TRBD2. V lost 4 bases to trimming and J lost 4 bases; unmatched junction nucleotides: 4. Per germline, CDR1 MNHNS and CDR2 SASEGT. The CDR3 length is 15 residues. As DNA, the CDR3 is TGTGCCAGCAGTGCGACTAGCGGGGGCGGAGAGACCCAGTACTTC. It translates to CASSATSGGGETQYF.

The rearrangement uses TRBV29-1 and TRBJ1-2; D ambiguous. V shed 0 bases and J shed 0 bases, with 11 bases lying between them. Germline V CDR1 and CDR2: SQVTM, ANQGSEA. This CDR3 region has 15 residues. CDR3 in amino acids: CSVEDPSRANYGYTF. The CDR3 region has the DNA TGCAGCGTTGAAGATCCCTCGAGGGCTAACTATGGCTACACCTTC. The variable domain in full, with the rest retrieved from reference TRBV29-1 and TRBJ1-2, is SAVISQKPSRDICQRGTSLTIQCQVDSQVTMMFWYRQQPGQSLTLIATANQGSEATYESGFVIDKFPISRPNLTFSTLTVSNMSPEDSSIYLCSVEDPSRANYGYTFGSGTRLTVV.

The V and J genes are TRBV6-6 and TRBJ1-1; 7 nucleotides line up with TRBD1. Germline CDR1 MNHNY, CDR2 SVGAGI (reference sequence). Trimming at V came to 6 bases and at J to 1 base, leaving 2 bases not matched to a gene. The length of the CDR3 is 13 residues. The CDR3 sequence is CASRYRGNTEAFF. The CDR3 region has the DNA TGTGCCAGCAGGTACAGGGGGAACACTGAAGCTTTCTTT.

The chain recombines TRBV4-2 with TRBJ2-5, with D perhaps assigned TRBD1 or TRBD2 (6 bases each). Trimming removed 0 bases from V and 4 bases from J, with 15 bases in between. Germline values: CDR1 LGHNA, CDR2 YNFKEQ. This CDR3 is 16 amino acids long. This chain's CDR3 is CASSQDPGGWGETQYF. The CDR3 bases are TGTGCCAGCAGCCAAGATCCCGGGGGCTGGGGAGAGACCCAGTACTTC.

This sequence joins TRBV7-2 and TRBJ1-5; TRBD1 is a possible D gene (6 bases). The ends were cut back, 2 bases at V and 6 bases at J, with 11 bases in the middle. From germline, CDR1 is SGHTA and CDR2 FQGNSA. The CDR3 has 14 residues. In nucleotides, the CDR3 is TGTGCCAGCAGCTTAACAGGGACCAGTCAGCCCCAGCATTTT. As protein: CASSLTGTSQPQHF.

The CDR3 spells CASSLPSITGVARYEQYF. In nucleotides, the CDR3 is TGTGCCAGCAGTTTACCCAGCATAACAGGGGTCGCGCGCTACGAGCAGTACTTC. The chain recombines TRBV27 with TRBJ2-7; 7 positions match TRBD1. Trimming removed 2 bases from V and 3 bases from J; junction bases left unmatched: 16. This CDR3 has 18 residues. Per the germline V gene, CDR1 is MNHEY and CDR2 is SMNVEV (reference sequence).

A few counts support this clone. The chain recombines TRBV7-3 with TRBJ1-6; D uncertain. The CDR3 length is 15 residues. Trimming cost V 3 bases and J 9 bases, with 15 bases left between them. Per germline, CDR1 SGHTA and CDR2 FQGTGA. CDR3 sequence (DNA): TGTGCCAGCAGCTTGGGTCCCGGACCGGGTTCACCCCTCCACTTT. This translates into CASSLGPGPGSPLHF.

CDR3 DNA: TGCGCCAGCAGTAAAGCGGTATTGGATACGCAGTATTTT. As protein: CASSKAVLDTQYF. The chain employs TRBV10-1 and TRBJ2-3; D is possibly TRBD2 (5 bases). The CDR3 runs to 13 residues. In germline, CDR1 is WNHNN, CDR2 SYGVQD (reference sequence). V gave up 5 bases and J gave up 6 bases, with 12 bases separating them.

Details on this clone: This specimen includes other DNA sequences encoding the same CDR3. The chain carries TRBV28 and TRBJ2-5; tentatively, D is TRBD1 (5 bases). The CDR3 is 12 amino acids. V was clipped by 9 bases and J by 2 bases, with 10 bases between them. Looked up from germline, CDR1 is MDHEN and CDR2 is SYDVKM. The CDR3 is CASRQGQETQYF. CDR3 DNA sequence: TGTGCCAGTCGGCAGGGTCAAGAGACCCAGTACTTC. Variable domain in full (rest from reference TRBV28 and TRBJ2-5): DVKVTQSSRYLVKRTGEKVFLECVQDMDHENMFWYRQDPGLGLRLIYFSYDVKMKEKGDIPEGYSVSREKKERFSLILESASTNQTSMYLCASRQGQETQYFGPGTRLLVL.

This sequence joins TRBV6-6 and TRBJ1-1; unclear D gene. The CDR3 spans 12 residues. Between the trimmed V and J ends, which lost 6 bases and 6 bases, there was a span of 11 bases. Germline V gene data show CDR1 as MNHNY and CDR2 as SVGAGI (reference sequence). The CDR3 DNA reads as TGTGCCAGCAGAGAGGCCCGGCCTGAAGCTTTCTTT. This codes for CASREARPEAFF.

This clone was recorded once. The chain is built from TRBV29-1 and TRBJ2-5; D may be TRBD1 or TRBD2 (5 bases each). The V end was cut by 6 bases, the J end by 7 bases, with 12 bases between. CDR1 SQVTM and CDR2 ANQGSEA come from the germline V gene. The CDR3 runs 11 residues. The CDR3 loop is CSVFSGGTQYF. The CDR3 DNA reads TGCAGCGTATTTAGTGGGGGGACCCAGTACTTC.

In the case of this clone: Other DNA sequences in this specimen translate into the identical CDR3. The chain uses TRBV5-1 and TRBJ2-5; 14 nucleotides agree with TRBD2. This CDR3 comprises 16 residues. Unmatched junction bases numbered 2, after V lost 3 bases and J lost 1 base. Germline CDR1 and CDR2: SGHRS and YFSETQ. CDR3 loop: CASSSGLAGGQETQYF. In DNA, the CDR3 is TGCGCCAGCAGCTCCGGACTAGCGGGGGGCCAAGAGACCCAGTACTTC.

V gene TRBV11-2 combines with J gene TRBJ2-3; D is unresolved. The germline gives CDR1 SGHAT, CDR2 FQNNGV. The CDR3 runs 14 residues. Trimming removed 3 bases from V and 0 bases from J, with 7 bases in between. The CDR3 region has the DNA TGTGCCAGCAGCTTTCAGACTAGCACAGATACGCAGTATTTT. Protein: CASSFQTSTDTQYF.

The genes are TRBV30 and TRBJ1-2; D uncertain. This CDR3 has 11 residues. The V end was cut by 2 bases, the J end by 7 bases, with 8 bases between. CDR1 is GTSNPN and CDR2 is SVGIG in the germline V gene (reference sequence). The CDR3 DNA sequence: TGTGCCTGGAGTTTCGCCAGTGGCTACACCTTC. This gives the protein CAWSFASGYTF.

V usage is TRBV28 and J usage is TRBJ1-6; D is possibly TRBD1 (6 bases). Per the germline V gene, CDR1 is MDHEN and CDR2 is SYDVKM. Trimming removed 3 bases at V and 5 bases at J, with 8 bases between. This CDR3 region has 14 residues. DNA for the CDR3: TGTGCCAGCAGTTTGGGGGGCAATAATTCACCCCTCCACTTT. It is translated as CASSLGGNNSPLHF. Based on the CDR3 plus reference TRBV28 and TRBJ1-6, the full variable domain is DVKVTQSSRYLVKRTGEKVFLECVQDMDHENMFWYRQDPGLGLRLIYFSYDVKMKEKGDIPEGYSVSREKKERFSLILESASTNQTSMYLCASSLGGNNSPLHFGNGTRLTVT.

CDR3 sequence reads: CASSLEYRNYNEQFF. The CDR3 nucleotides are TGTGCCAGCAGCTTAGAATACCGAAATTACAATGAGCAGTTCTTC. J is TRBJ2-1 and V is TRBV11-2; D unclear. The CDR3 length is 15 residues. Trimming stripped 0 bases from V and 4 bases from J, with 10 bases between. Germline V CDR1 and CDR2: SGHAT, FQNNGV.

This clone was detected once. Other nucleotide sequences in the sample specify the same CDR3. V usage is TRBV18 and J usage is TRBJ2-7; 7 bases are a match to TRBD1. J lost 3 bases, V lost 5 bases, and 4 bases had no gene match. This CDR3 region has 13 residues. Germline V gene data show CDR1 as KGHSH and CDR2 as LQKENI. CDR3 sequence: CASSTGQSYEQYF. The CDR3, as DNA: TGTGCCAGCTCAACGGGACAGAGCTACGAGCAGTACTTC.

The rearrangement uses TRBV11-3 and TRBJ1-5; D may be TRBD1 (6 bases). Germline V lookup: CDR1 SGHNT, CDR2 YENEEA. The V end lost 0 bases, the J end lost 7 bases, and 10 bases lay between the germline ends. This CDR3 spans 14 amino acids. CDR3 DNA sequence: TGTGCCAGCAGCTTAGAGGGGGCGGGACAGCCCCAGCATTTT. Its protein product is CASSLEGAGQPQHF.

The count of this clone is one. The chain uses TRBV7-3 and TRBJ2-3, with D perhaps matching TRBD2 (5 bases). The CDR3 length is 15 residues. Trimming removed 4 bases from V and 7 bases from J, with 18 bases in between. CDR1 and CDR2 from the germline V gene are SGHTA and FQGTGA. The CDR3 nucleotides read TGTGCCAGCAGCTCCTCGGGGAAGGCGGCTAATACGCAGTATTTT. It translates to CASSSSGKAANTQYF.

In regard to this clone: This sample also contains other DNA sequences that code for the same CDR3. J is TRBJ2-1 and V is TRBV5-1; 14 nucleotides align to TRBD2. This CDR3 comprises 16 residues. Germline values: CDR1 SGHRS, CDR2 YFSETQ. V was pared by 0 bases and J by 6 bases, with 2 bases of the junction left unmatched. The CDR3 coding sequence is TGCGCCAGCAGCTTGGGACTAGCGGGAGGGGGCAATGAGCAGTTCTTC. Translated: CASSLGLAGGGNEQFF.

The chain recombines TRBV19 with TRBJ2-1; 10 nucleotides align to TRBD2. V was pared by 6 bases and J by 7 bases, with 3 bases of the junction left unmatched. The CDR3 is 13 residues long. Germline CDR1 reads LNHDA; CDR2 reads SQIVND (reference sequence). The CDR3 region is CASRLAGYNEQFF. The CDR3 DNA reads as TGTGCCAGTAGACTAGCGGGATATAATGAGCAGTTCTTC.

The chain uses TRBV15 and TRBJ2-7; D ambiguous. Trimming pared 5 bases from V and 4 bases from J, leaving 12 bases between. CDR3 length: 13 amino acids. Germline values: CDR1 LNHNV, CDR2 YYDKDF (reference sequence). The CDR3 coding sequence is TGTGCCACCAGCCGCGGAACAGAATACGAGCAGTACTTC. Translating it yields CATSRGTEYEQYF.

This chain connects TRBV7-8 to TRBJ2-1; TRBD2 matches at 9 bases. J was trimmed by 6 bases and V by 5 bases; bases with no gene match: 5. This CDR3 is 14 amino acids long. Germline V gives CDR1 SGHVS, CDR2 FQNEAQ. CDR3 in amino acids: CASSIGTSSNEQFF. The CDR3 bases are TGTGCCAGCAGCATCGGGACTAGCAGCAATGAGCAGTTCTTC.